The entry below gives a single TCR beta chain sequence along with its context. Its antigen is undetermined. These data originate in a study of shared clonotypes between healthy human individuals. Study in general: The study enrolled a couple of women and three men aged 18 to 49. Study-wide results and limits: Memory subsets generally showed smaller estimated richness than naive subsets did. Rarefaction curves obtained for sorted subsets showed sequencing incomplete despite large depth.

This table comes from immunoSEQ multiplex PCR, and its TCRdb copy is limited to in-frame clones, with some not included. The sample holds approximately 2,000,000 clones, about nine tenths seen once. There are 13 residues in the CDR3. V lost 7 bases, J lost 0 bases, and 7 bases lay in between. The V gene's germline CDR1 is MNHNS and CDR2 SASEGT. CD45RA-negative memory and CD45RA+ naive subsets were split from the CD4+ cells. The gene calls are TRBV6-1 and TRBJ2-1; D not resolved. Material: naive CD4+ T cells from PBMCs. The subset is: CD45RA+ positively selected. The TCR sequence derives from a man aged 18 to 35 in good health. Some clones in this sample may be carry-over from other donors' samples. Written as DNA, the CDR3 is TGTGCCAGCACCGCGACCTCCTACAATGAGCAGTTCTTC. It specifies CASTATSYNEQFF.